A selection of T cell receptor beta chains follows, all from one sample in a study of blood T cell repertoires in COVID-19. Sequencing was performed with immunoSEQ multiplex PCR; in TCRdb, only in-frame clones are kept and a portion is missing. The repertoire holds approximately 250,000 clones, with over 75% as singletons. Sequenced material: peripheral blood. The receptors derive from a human donor in a cohort sampled during active COVID-19. The CDR3 runs from the conserved cysteine through the conserved F or W. D genes are given only for firm matches. Expanded clones are given a class, and other clones once, few, many or no size at all.

J | D | V | size | CDR3 | DNA
TRBJ2-2 | TRBD2 | TRBV19 | NA | CASRTSGGTGELFF | TGTGCCAGTCGAACTAGCGGGGGCACCGGGGAGCTGTTTTTT
TRBJ2-5 | TRBD2 | TRBV2 | NA | CASSERTSGGTQYF | TGTGCCAGCAGTGAACGGACTAGCGGCGGGACCCAGTACTTC
TRBJ2-5 | NA | TRBV20-1 | NA | CSAPRETQYF | TGCAGTGCCCCCCGGGAGACCCAGTACTTC
TRBJ2-7 | TRBD2 | TRBV3-1/TRBV3-2 | NA | CASSQGAGGPKEQYF | TGTGCCAGCAGCCAAGGAGCGGGAGGGCCTAAAGAGCAGTACTTC
TRBJ1-2 | NA | TRBV9 | NA | CASSAETVYGYTF | TGTGCCAGCAGCGCCGAGACAGTCTATGGCTACACCTTC
TRBJ1-1 | NA | TRBV5-1 | NA | CASSLKGRATNTEAFF | TGCGCCAGCAGCTTGAAGGGCAGGGCGACGAACACTGAAGCTTTCTTT
TRBJ2-1 | TRBD2 | TRBV5-6 | NA | CASSSRTSGRGSYNEQFF | TGTGCCAGCAGCTCCAGGACTAGCGGGAGAGGGTCCTACAATGAGCAGTTCTTC
TRBJ2-1 | NA | TRBV5-5 | NA | CASSWDSGRYNEQFF | TGTGCCAGCAGCTGGGATAGCGGAAGATACAATGAGCAGTTCTTC
TRBJ1-1 | TRBD1 | TRBV18 | NA | CASSPSPGQGKGFATAGAFF | TGTGCCAGCTCACCATCTCCGGGACAGGGGAAGGGGTTCGCGACCGCGGGGGCTTTCTTT
TRBJ1-4 | NA | TRBV27 | NA | CASSFSQGGEKLFF | TGTGCCAGCAGTTTCTCCCAGGGCGGTGAAAAACTGTTTTTT
TRBJ2-7 | NA | TRBV5-6 | NA | CASRPGPGAYEQYF | TGTGCCAGCAGGCCCGGTCCCGGGGCCTACGAGCAGTACTTC
TRBJ2-7 | TRBD2 | TRBV13 | NA | CASSSWTSAEQYF | TGTGCCAGCAGCTCCTGGACTAGCGCCGAGCAGTACTTC
TRBJ1-4 | NA | TRBV7-8 | NA | CASSLGRQGGEKLFF | TGTGCCAGCAGCTTAGGACGGCAGGGAGGTGAAAAACTGTTTTTT
TRBJ2-1 | TRBD2 | TRBV7-3 | NA | CASSGYGLAGLNEQFF | TGTGCCAGCAGCGGATACGGACTAGCGGGTCTAAATGAGCAGTTCTTC
TRBJ1-3 | NA | TRBV19 | NA | CASSTRRDGNTIYF | TGTGCCAGTAGTACAAGGAGAGACGGAAACACCATATATTTT
TRBJ2-1 | TRBD2 | TRBV5-1 | NA | CASSSSGSDKGEQFF | TGCGCCAGCAGCTCCAGCGGGAGTGATAAGGGTGAGCAGTTCTTC
TRBJ1-6 | TRBD1 | TRBV5-1 | NA | CASSQTPPGQGNSPLHF | TGCGCCAGCAGCCAAACACCGCCGGGACAGGGTAATTCACCCCTCCACTTT
TRBJ2-5 | TRBD1 | TRBV7-6 | NA | CASSYLRDRGPETQYF | TGTGCCAGCAGTTACCTGAGGGACAGGGGGCCAGAGACCCAGTACTTC
TRBJ1-5 | TRBD1 | TRBV28 | NA | CASSRSGTGGIQPQHF | TGTGCCAGCAGTCGGTCCGGGACAGGGGGTATTCAGCCCCAGCATTTT
TRBJ1-2 | NA | TRBV14 | NA | CASSQDVRQRKGHGYTF | TGTGCCAGCAGCCAAGATGTCCGACAGAGGAAGGGCCATGGCTACACCTTC
TRBJ2-3 | NA | TRBV19 | once | CASSISLARADTQYF | TGTGCCAGTAGTATTTCGCTAGCAAGAGCAGATACGCAGTATTTT